The TCR beta chain described here comes from a study of OX40 agonist ivuxolimab in advanced cancers. Background on the study: Hepatocellular carcinoma, melanoma, renal cell or head and neck cancer was diagnosed in the dose-escalation patients. The group had a mean age of about 60 years, ranged from roughly 20 to 80, and was roughly 83% male.

Worth noting for this clone: As yet, its antigen is unknown.

The germline gives CDR1 SGHDN, CDR2 FVKESK. Trimming pared 4 bases from V and 3 bases from J, leaving 4 bases between. The CDR3 runs to 11 residues. Study-level findings and limits: With doses of 0.1 to 3.0 mg/kg, CD4+ and CD8+ blood T cells had undergone clonal expansion by week 6.

The data were produced by immunoSEQ multiplex PCR, yet TCRdb's version contains in-frame clones alone and is incomplete. The sample shows about 100,000 clones, 80% to 90% of them seen only once. Systemic immunosuppression or a history of autoimmune disease excluded patients. Sequences were derived from CD4+ or CD8+ T cells sorted from blood, sampled in a trial of the OX40 agonist ivuxolimab. This receptor was identified in an adult with an advanced solid tumor such as melanoma, head and neck, liver or kidney cancer. This sequence joins TRBV14 and TRBJ2-7; D uncertain. The CDR3 loop reads CASSRYYEQYF. Written as DNA, the CDR3 is TGTGCCAGCAGCCGCTACTACGAGCAGTACTTC.